This T cell receptor (beta chain) is drawn from a study of long-term antiretroviral therapy in people with HIV. Germline assignment: CDR1 SGHRS and CDR2 YFSETQ. The CDR3 contains 15 residues. J lost 4 bases, V lost 9 bases, and 11 bases had no gene match. The run of the v3.0 immunoSEQ assay was at survey level. About 35,000-55,000 T-cell genomes per sample were the sequencing target. Clones were sequenced by immunoSEQ multiplex PCR, and TCRdb holds only the in-frame ones, with some missing. The data show roughly 18,000 clones, over 70% seen once. The sequence derives from a woman younger than 45 with HIV. J is TRBJ2-2 and V is TRBV5-1; TRBD1 matches at 8 bases. Sequences were derived from unsorted PBMCs, sampled 2.9 years after starting antiretroviral therapy. The DNA of the CDR3 is TGCGCCACCAACCCGGGACAGGCCCCCACCGGGGAGCTGTTTTTT. It yields the protein CATNPGQAPTGELFF.